The 31 T cell receptor beta chains below were found in one sample sequenced in a study of OX40 agonist ivuxolimab in advanced cancers. The library was obtained by the immunoSEQ multiplex PCR assay. TCRdb retrieved this table from immuneACCESS and kept in-frame rearrangements only. Not all clones are present; in checked studies, unresolved V genes account for under half, and no reason is known for the remainder. The sample contains under 95,000 clones, around 88% of them found a single time. The top ten clones comprise over 1.2% of the sample. The starting material was CD4+ or CD8+ T cells sorted from blood, obtained in a trial of the OX40 agonist ivuxolimab. All receptors derive from an adult with an advanced solid tumor such as melanoma, head and neck, liver or kidney cancer.

The J gene is TRBJ2-3, the V gene TRBV2, with D unresolved. Germline CDR1 and CDR2: SNHLY and FYNNEI. Trimming took off 5 bases at V and 4 bases at J, with 4 bases between the two ends. CDR3 length equals 11 residues. The CDR3 DNA reads as TGTGCCAGCAGTTTAGCAGATACGCAGTATTTT. Protein product: CASSLADTQYF.

This chain connects TRBV27 to TRBJ1-1, with TRBD1 as a possible D gene (5 bases). Germline-derived CDR1 and CDR2 are MNHEY and SMNVEV (reference sequence). V lost 5 bases and J lost 0, with 13 bases in between. This CDR3 is 15 amino acids long. The CDR3: CASSLRQSLNTEAFF. The CDR3 DNA reads TGTGCCAGCAGTCTCCGACAGTCCTTGAACACTGAAGCTTTCTTT.

The rearrangement joins TRBV11-3 to TRBJ2-3; 8 bases align to TRBD2. Germline V gene lookup returns CDR1 SGHNT and CDR2 YENEEA. V dropped 1 base and J dropped 4; count of bases not matched to a gene: 7. This CDR3 has 16 residues. The CDR3 is CASSLGQRGSADTQYF. DNA for the CDR3: TGTGCCAGCAGCTTAGGCCAGCGGGGGAGCGCAGATACGCAGTATTTT. Using reference TRBV11-3 and TRBJ2-3 for the parts outside the CDR3, the full variable domain is EAGVVQSPRYKIIEKKQPVAFWCNPISGHNTLYWYLQNLGQGPELLIRYENEEAVDDSQLPKDRFSAERLKGVDSTLKIQPAELGDSAVYLCASSLGQRGSADTQYFGPGTRLTVL.

J is TRBJ2-7 and V is TRBV6-1, with TRBD2 matching 7 bases. Germline-derived CDR1 and CDR2 are MNHNS and SASEGT. The trim removed 2 bases at V and 3 bases at J, leaving 7 bases unmatched. There are 15 residues in the CDR3. In DNA, the CDR3 is TGTGCCAGCAGTGAACCGAGACTAGCAGTCTACGAGCAGTACTTC. Amino acids: CASSEPRLAVYEQYF.

This chain uses TRBV7-6 with TRBJ1-5; 8 nucleotides align to TRBD1. The germline V gene encodes CDR1 SGHVS and CDR2 FNYEAQ. V shed 7 bases and J 6 bases; nucleotides not matched to a gene: 17. There are 17 residues in the CDR3. The CDR3 bases are TGTGCCAGCATCCCAAAGAGGGAGCCAGGGGGCAGTCAGCCCCAGCATTTT. It encodes CASIPKREPGGSQPQHF.

This clone was counted once. The genes are TRBV10-3 and TRBJ2-5, with D hard to call. This CDR3 comprises 14 residues. The germline V and J ends were trimmed by 0 bases and 1 base, with 6 bases remaining between them. Germline V gene sequence: CDR1 ENHRY, CDR2 SYGVKD. The CDR3 loop is CAISESTSQETQYF. Written as DNA, the CDR3 is TGTGCCATCAGTGAGTCGACCAGCCAAGAGACCCAGTACTTC.

The chain carries TRBV19 and TRBJ2-7; 9 nucleotides align to TRBD1. The germline gives CDR1 LNHDA, CDR2 SQIVND (reference sequence). The CDR3 has 16 residues. V dropped 4 bases and J dropped 6; count of bases not matched to a gene: 13. The DNA of the CDR3 is TGTGCCAGTAGTAGCTATAGGGACAGGGTAACCGCCGAGCAGTACTTC. This codes for CASSSYRDRVTAEQYF.

This clone was seen only a few times. The V call is TRBV6-6, the J call TRBJ1-1; 8 bases agree with TRBD1. The V and J ends lost 4 bases and 4 bases, in that order; junction bases with no gene match: 2. The CDR3 length is 13 residues. CDR1 is MNHNY, CDR2 SVGAGI, per germline (reference sequence). As DNA, the CDR3 is TGTGCCAGCAGTTCACAGGGGGGCACTGAAGCTTTCTTT. Protein product: CASSSQGGTEAFF.

The chain recombines TRBV6-1 with TRBJ1-1, with 9 nucleotides matching TRBD1. The germline gives CDR1 MNHNS, CDR2 SASEGT. The length of the CDR3 is 13 residues. V was pared by 4 bases and J by 6 bases, with 3 bases of the junction left unmatched. CDR3 in DNA: TGTGCCAGCAGTGGGGACAGGGACTCTGAAGCTTTCTTT. Protein product: CASSGDRDSEAFF.

The chain employs TRBV6-5 and TRBJ1-2, with a possible D match to TRBD1 (5 bases). From germline, CDR1 is MNHEY and CDR2 SVGAGI. The CDR3 contains 13 residues. Between the trimmed V and J ends, which lost 2 bases and 10 bases, there was a span of 14 bases. The CDR3 nucleotides are TGTGCCAGCAGTTACCGTTGGGACGGACTCTACACCTTC. Its translation: CASSYRWDGLYTF.

The chain uses TRBV18 and TRBJ1-2; TRBD1 matches at 8 bases. CDR3 length: 14 amino acids. In germline, CDR1 is KGHSH, CDR2 LQKENI. Unmatched junction bases numbered 8, after V lost 3 bases and J lost 8 bases. The CDR3 DNA reads TGTGCCAGCTCACCGGGTCGACAGGGGAGGGGCTACACCTTC. Amino acid sequence: CASSPGRQGRGYTF.

This clone appeared a single time. V and J are TRBV27 and TRBJ2-2; 15 bases are shared with TRBD2. Germline CDR1 MNHEY, CDR2 SMNVEV (reference sequence). The CDR3 is 16 residues long. V dropped 4 bases and J dropped 6; count of bases not matched to a gene: 3. CDR3 sequence (DNA): TGTGCCAGCAGTTGGCGGACTAGCGGGGGGGCCGGGGAGCTGTTTTTT. Protein product: CASSWRTSGGAGELFF.

This rearrangement joins TRBV11-2 to TRBJ2-7, with TRBD2 as a possible D gene (5 bases). Trimming cost V 0 bases and J 3 bases, with 18 bases left between them. Germline V CDR1 and CDR2: SGHAT, FQNNGV. CDR3 size: 17 residues. The CDR3 sequence: CASSLDQGLFINYEQYF. The CDR3 coding sequence is TGTGCCAGCAGCTTAGATCAAGGACTGTTTATCAACTACGAGCAGTACTTC.

V gene TRBV7-9 combines with J gene TRBJ2-6; D gene unclear. The V gene lost 6 bases and the J gene lost 3 bases, with 6 bases spanning the gap. The germline gives CDR1 SEHNR, CDR2 FQNEAQ (reference sequence). CDR3 length: 13 amino acids. The chain's CDR3 is CASSTSGANVLTF. The DNA of the CDR3 is TGTGCCAGCAGTACGAGTGGGGCCAACGTCCTGACTTTC.

The chain is built from TRBV23-1 and TRBJ1-1; D is ambiguous. TRBV23-1 is noted as an ORF with a role that remains uncertain. CDR3 size: 15 residues. V lost 4 bases and J lost 1, with 13 bases in between. CDR3 coding DNA: TGCGCCAGCAGTCCTACACGGCGGCAGAACACTGAAGCTTTCTTT. Its protein is CASSPTRRQNTEAFF.

This clone has just one count. The chain uses TRBV7-2 and TRBJ2-5, with D possibly matching TRBD1 (5 bases). The ends were cut back, 2 bases at V and 6 bases at J, with 13 bases in the middle. This CDR3 region has 14 residues. Per the germline V gene, CDR1 is SGHTA and CDR2 is FQGNSA. CDR3 residues: CASSLTGRAKTQYF. The CDR3 nucleotides read TGTGCCAGCAGCTTAACGGGCAGGGCAAAGACCCAGTACTTC.

The chain employs TRBV29-1 and TRBJ1-1, with D possibly being TRBD1 (5 bases). The CDR3 runs 13 residues. Trimming took off 2 bases at V and 4 bases at J, with 11 bases between the two ends. Per germline, CDR1 SQVTM and CDR2 ANQGSEA. For the CDR3, the DNA is TGCAGCGTTGAATTGGACAAAGGCACTGAAGCTTTCTTT. Amino acid sequence: CSVELDKGTEAFF.

For this clone: Distinct nucleotide sequences in the sample also encode this CDR3. This chain links TRBV5-4 with TRBJ2-7, with D possibly being TRBD1 (7 bases). Germline loops: CDR1 SGHNT, CDR2 YYREEE (reference sequence). The length of the CDR3 is 13 residues. Trimming removed 2 bases at V and 4 bases at J, with 10 bases between. Here the CDR3 reads CASSFRGEYEQYF. In DNA, the CDR3 is TGTGCCAGCAGCTTCAGGGGGGAATACGAGCAGTACTTC.

V gene TRBV7-2 combines with J gene TRBJ1-4, with D tentatively TRBD1 (6 bases). Germline V gene sequence: CDR1 SGHTA, CDR2 FQGNSA. The V gene lost 3 bases and the J gene lost 5 bases, with 10 bases spanning the gap. The CDR3 spans 14 residues. CDR3 residues: CASSFGGQNEKLFF. Here the CDR3 DNA reads TGTGCCAGCAGCTTCGGTGGACAGAATGAAAAACTGTTTTTT.

There are a few counts of this clone. V and J are TRBV5-1 and TRBJ1-1; D is unclear. The CDR3 length is 15 residues. Trimming removed 0 bases from V and 0 bases from J, with 9 bases in between. Germline assignment: CDR1 SGHRS and CDR2 YFSETQ. The CDR3 sequence: CASSLGSRMNTEAFF. The CDR3 nucleotides read TGCGCCAGCAGCTTGGGATCGAGGATGAACACTGAAGCTTTCTTT.

This chain joins TRBV30 and TRBJ1-5; D unresolved. The CDR3 spans 15 residues. V was shortened by 1 base and J by 10 bases, with 20 bases between the two germline ends. Germline CDR1 GTSNPN, CDR2 SVGIG (reference sequence). In DNA, the CDR3 is TGTGCCTGGAGTGCGGGCCGCTCATCCTCTCGTCCCCAGCATTTT. This sequence encodes CAWSAGRSSSRPQHF.

The V call is TRBV5-4, the J call TRBJ1-6; a possible D gene is TRBD1 (5 bases). Looked up from germline, CDR1 is SGHNT and CDR2 is YYREEE (reference sequence). Trimming left V 2 bases short and J 7 bases short, with 13 bases between. CDR3 length equals 15 residues. CDR3 in DNA: TGTGCCAGCAGCTTACGGGGGACGGGAAATTCACCCCTCCACTTT. Translating it yields CASSLRGTGNSPLHF. Full variable domain (rest looked up from reference TRBV5-4 and TRBJ1-6): ETGVTQSPTHLIKTRGQQVTLRCSSQSGHNTVSWYQQALGQGPQFIFQYYREEENGRGNFPPRFSGLQFPNYSSELNVNALELDDSALYLCASSLRGTGNSPLHFGNGTRLTVT.

The V call is TRBV7-6, the J call TRBJ1-5; TRBD1 aligns across 7 bases. The CDR3 loop spans 14 amino acids. Trimming cost V 6 bases and J 1 base; bases outside gene matches: 3. Germline V gives CDR1 SGHVS, CDR2 FNYEAQ. CDR3 loop: CASSSQGSNQPQHF. For the CDR3, the DNA is TGTGCCAGCAGTTCACAGGGGAGCAATCAGCCCCAGCATTTT.

The J gene is TRBJ1-1, the V gene TRBV28; 9 nucleotides line up with TRBD1. CDR3 length equals 15 residues. Germline CDR1 is MDHEN and CDR2 is SYDVKM. With 6 bases clipped from V and 5 bases from J, the junction kept 10 bases outside the gene matches. The CDR3 sequence is CASRPPGQGRTEAFF. The CDR3, as DNA: TGTGCCAGCAGACCCCCGGGACAGGGAAGAACTGAAGCTTTCTTT. Full variable domain (outside the CDR3, taken from reference TRBV28 and TRBJ1-1): DVKVTQSSRYLVKRTGEKVFLECVQDMDHENMFWYRQDPGLGLRLIYFSYDVKMKEKGDIPEGYSVSREKKERFSLILESASTNQTSMYLCASRPPGQGRTEAFFGQGTRLTVV.

The chain couples TRBV9 to TRBJ2-5; TRBD1 aligns across 8 bases. After removal of 0 bases from V and 4 bases from J, the junction contained 5 bases not matched to a gene. CDR1 and CDR2 from the germline V gene are SGDLS and YYNGEE. The CDR3 is 15 amino acids. CDR3 in amino acids: CASSVGAGGGETQYF. In DNA form, the CDR3 reads TGTGCCAGCAGCGTAGGGGCAGGGGGCGGAGAGACCCAGTACTTC.

CDR3: CASSLAGPDTQYF. DNA for the CDR3: TGTGCCAGCAGCTTGGCGGGGCCAGATACGCAGTATTTT. The V and J genes are TRBV5-4 and TRBJ2-3, with D possibly being TRBD1 or TRBD2 (5 bases each). Germline assignment: CDR1 SGHNT and CDR2 YYREEE (reference sequence). CDR3 length: 13 amino acids. V was clipped by 0 bases and J by 4 bases, with 6 bases between them.

The chain uses TRBV14 and TRBJ2-5; D ambiguous. Trimming took off 0 bases at V and 6 bases at J, with 11 bases between the two ends. Germline V gene lookup returns CDR1 SGHDN and CDR2 FVKESK. There are 14 residues in the CDR3. For the CDR3, the DNA is TGTGCCAGCAGCCAAGATTTAACTATTAAGACCCAGTACTTC. This encodes CASSQDLTIKTQYF.

Here the CDR3 reads CASSVSGRNSGANVLTF. CDR3 DNA sequence: TGTGCCAGCAGCGTATCGGGACGGAACTCTGGGGCCAACGTCCTGACTTTC. This chain connects TRBV7-2 to TRBJ2-6; possibly TRBD1 or TRBD2 for D (5 bases each). This CDR3 has 17 amino acids. V was clipped by 5 bases and J by 0 bases, with 14 bases between them. Germline V CDR1 and CDR2: SGHTA, FQGNSA. Combining the CDR3 with reference TRBV7-2 and TRBJ2-6 gives the whole variable domain GAGVSQSPSNKVTEKGKDVELRCDPISGHTALYWYRQSLGQGLEFLIYFQGNSAPDKSGLPSDRFSAERTGGSVSTLTIQRTQQEDSAVYLCASSVSGRNSGANVLTFGAGSRLTVL.

This chain joins TRBV6-1 and TRBJ2-3, with D perhaps matching TRBD1 (6 bases). V lost 4 bases to trimming and J lost 0 bases, with 14 bases between them. This CDR3 spans 16 amino acids. From germline, CDR1 is MNHNS and CDR2 SASEGT. The CDR3 bases are TGTGCCAGCAGTGCATGGGGACAAACTAGCACAGATACGCAGTATTTT. Translation gives CASSAWGQTSTDTQYF.

J is TRBJ1-2 and V is TRBV7-2; no clear D. V was clipped by 4 bases and J by 0 bases, with 9 bases between them. The CDR3 is 14 amino acids. Germline lookup yields CDR1 SGHTA and CDR2 FQGNSA. The CDR3 sequence is CASSSGPTNYGYTF. CDR3 in DNA: TGTGCCAGCAGCTCTGGGCCCACTAACTATGGCTACACCTTC.

The rearrangement uses TRBV28 and TRBJ2-7, with 7 bases that match TRBD2. V was clipped by 4 bases and J by 6 bases; unmatched bases: 3. The CDR3 is made up of 12 amino acids. Germline V gene sequence: CDR1 MDHEN, CDR2 SYDVKM. The CDR3 protein is CASSSTSREQYF. In DNA form, the CDR3 reads TGTGCCAGCAGTTCGACTAGCCGCGAGCAGTACTTC. The whole variable domain, filled in from reference TRBV28 and TRBJ2-7, reads DVKVTQSSRYLVKRTGEKVFLECVQDMDHENMFWYRQDPGLGLRLIYFSYDVKMKEKGDIPEGYSVSREKKERFSLILESASTNQTSMYLCASSSTSREQYFGPGTRLTVT.